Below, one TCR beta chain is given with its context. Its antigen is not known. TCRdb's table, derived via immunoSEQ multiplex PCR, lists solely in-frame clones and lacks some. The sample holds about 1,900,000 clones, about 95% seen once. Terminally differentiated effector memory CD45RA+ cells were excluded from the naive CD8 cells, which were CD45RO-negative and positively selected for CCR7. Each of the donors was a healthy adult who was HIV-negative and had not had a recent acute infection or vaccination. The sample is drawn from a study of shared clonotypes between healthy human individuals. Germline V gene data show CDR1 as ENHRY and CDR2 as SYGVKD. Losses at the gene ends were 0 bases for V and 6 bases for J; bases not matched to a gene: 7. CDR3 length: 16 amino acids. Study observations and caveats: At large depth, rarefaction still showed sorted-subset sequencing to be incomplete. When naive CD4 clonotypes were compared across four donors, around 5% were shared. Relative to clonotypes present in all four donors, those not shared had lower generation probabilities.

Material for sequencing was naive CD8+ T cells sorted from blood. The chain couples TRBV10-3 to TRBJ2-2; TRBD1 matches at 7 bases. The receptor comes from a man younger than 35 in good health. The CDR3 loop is CAISESMTGYSGELFF. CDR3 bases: TGTGCCATCAGTGAGTCCATGACAGGGTACTCCGGGGAGCTGTTTTTT.